The 15 T cell receptor beta chains presented below share a single source sample, sequenced in a study of blood T cell repertoires in COVID-19 (dated by TCRdb to between 2020 and 2021). The method behind the library was the immunoSEQ multiplex PCR assay. TCRdb retrieved this table from immuneACCESS and kept in-frame rearrangements only. Not all clones are present; in checked studies, unresolved V genes account for under half, and no reason is known for the remainder. This sample comprises about 200,000 clones, about 91% of them detected only once. The top ten constitute around 4.8% of the sample. Sequencing used peripheral blood. The receptor set was obtained from a middle-aged woman with acute or convalescent COVID-19.

The rearrangement joins TRBV7-2 to TRBJ1-5; D unclear. Between the trimmed V and J ends, which lost 2 bases and 2 bases, there was a span of 7 bases. There are 14 residues in the CDR3. CDR1 is SGHTA and CDR2 is FQGNSA in the germline V gene. The CDR3, as DNA: TGTGCCAGCAGCTTAACCGGGGGCAATCAGCCCCAGCATTTT. Translation: CASSLTGGNQPQHF.

The chain couples TRBV7-9 to TRBJ2-7; D is undetermined. In germline, CDR1 is SEHNR, CDR2 FQNEAQ (reference sequence). With 5 bases removed from V and 5 bases from J, the gap between germline ends came to 13 bases. This CDR3 spans 13 amino acids. The CDR3 bases are TGTGCCAGCAGCCGCTCAGGTTGGGACGAGCAGTACGTC. Amino acid sequence: CASSRSGWDEQYV.

This clone was counted a single time. The chain carries TRBV13 and TRBJ2-1; no clear D gene. This CDR3 is 15 amino acids long. The germline V gene has CDR1 PRHDT and CDR2 FYEKMQ (reference sequence). V lost 5 bases, J lost 5 bases, and 16 bases lay in between. The CDR3 DNA reads TGTGCCAGCAGCCTGGTGCTACTTAATAACAATGAGCAGTTCTTC. Translated, it gives CASSLVLLNNNEQFF.

This chain's CDR3 is CASSYDSYYGYTF. CDR3 coding DNA: TGTGCCAGCAGTTACGACTCATACTATGGCTACACCTTC. The J gene is TRBJ1-2, the V gene TRBV7-9; D is undetermined. V lost 6 bases to trimming and J lost 3 bases, with 11 bases between them. The CDR3 covers 13 residues. CDR1 and CDR2 (germline): SEHNR, FQNEAQ (reference sequence).

This chain joins TRBV6-1 and TRBJ1-6, with no clear D. With 3 bases removed from V and 7 bases from J, the gap between germline ends came to 10 bases. CDR1 and CDR2 (germline): MNHNS, SASEGT. This CDR3 has 14 residues. CDR3 sequence (DNA): TGTGCCAGCAGTGATTTGAGGGAAAATTCACCCCTCCACTTT. Its translation is CASSDLRENSPLHF.

The chain links TRBV4-1 to TRBJ2-1, with TRBD2 matching over 8 bases. The CDR3 loop spans 15 amino acids. Germline V lookup: CDR1 MGHRA, CDR2 YSYEKL. J lost 8 bases, V lost 4 bases, and 10 bases had no gene match. CDR3 nucleotides: TGCGCCAGCAGCCCCCACCGGGGGGGTAACGATGAGCAGTTCTTC. Protein sequence: CASSPHRGGNDEQFF.

The chain recombines TRBV5-8 with TRBJ2-3; D may be TRBD2 (6 bases). Germline values: CDR1 SGHTS, CDR2 YDEGEE. The V gene lost 4 bases and the J gene lost 5 bases, with 17 bases spanning the gap. The CDR3 has 15 residues. DNA for the CDR3: TGTGCCAGCAGCCGACGGGGGACTGGGGTAGATACGCAGTATTTT. It codes for CASSRRGTGVDTQYF.

This chain links TRBV6-1 with TRBJ2-7; a possible D gene is TRBD2 (6 bases). Trimming removed 2 bases at V and 6 bases at J, with 11 bases between. This CDR3 has 13 residues. Germline CDR1 reads MNHNS; CDR2 reads SASEGT. In DNA, the CDR3 is TGTGCCAGCAGTGAATGGGAGGTGGGCGAGCAGTACGTC. It encodes CASSEWEVGEQYV.

The V and J genes are TRBV25-1 and TRBJ1-2; 9 bases agree with TRBD1. CDR3 length equals 16 residues. Germline values: CDR1 MGHDK, CDR2 SYGVNS. V trimming: 2 bases; J trimming: 2 bases; junction bases outside the gene matches: 6. The CDR3 DNA sequence: TGTGCCAGCAGTGAACATCCGGGACAGGGAAACTATGGCTACACCTTC. This gives the protein CASSEHPGQGNYGYTF.

This chain uses TRBV5-4 with TRBJ2-1, with 7 bases that match TRBD2. This CDR3 is 15 amino acids long. The germline V gene encodes CDR1 SGHNT and CDR2 YYREEE (reference sequence). Germline trimming cut 4 bases from V and 4 bases from J; bases unmatched to any gene: 8. CDR3 residues: CASSLRGGPYNEQFF. In DNA, the CDR3 is TGTGCCAGCAGCCTCCGCGGGGGTCCGTACAATGAGCAGTTCTTC.

The chain joins TRBV9 to TRBJ1-2; D not certain. The germline V gene has CDR1 SGDLS and CDR2 YYNGEE. The CDR3 extends over 14 amino acids. The V end was cut by 4 bases, the J end by 0 bases, with 10 bases between. The CDR3 here is CASSQTRSNYGYTF. The CDR3, as DNA: TGTGCCAGCAGCCAGACAAGATCTAACTATGGCTACACCTTC.

This clone occurred a few times. This chain links TRBV5-1 with TRBJ1-6; D remains ambiguous. Germline V gene lookup returns CDR1 SGHRS and CDR2 YFSETQ. The CDR3 runs to 14 residues. Between the trimmed V and J ends, which lost 0 bases and 5 bases, there was a span of 6 bases. The CDR3 coding sequence is TGCGCCAGCAGCTTGGGTGACAATAATTCACCCCTCCACTTT. Its protein is CASSLGDNNSPLHF.

This clone turned up a few times. The chain is built from TRBV27 and TRBJ1-1; D is perhaps TRBD1 (5 bases). Per germline, CDR1 MNHEY and CDR2 SMNVEV (reference sequence). This CDR3 region has 13 residues. Trimming shortened V by 4 bases and J by 5 bases, and 11 bases separated the two germline ends. Written as DNA, the CDR3 is TGTGCCAGCAGTTGGGGTGGGGGGACTGAAGCTTTCTTT. Protein sequence: CASSWGGGTEAFF.

The V call is TRBV5-1, the J call TRBJ1-1; 9 nucleotides match TRBD1. Germline values: CDR1 SGHRS, CDR2 YFSETQ. Germline trimming cut 4 bases from V and 8 bases from J; bases unmatched to any gene: 6. The CDR3 totals 13 residues. CDR3 loop: CASSATGGAEAFF. DNA for the CDR3: TGCGCCAGCAGCGCCACAGGGGGCGCCGAAGCTTTCTTT.

V gene TRBV29-1 combines with J gene TRBJ1-2; 9 nucleotides match TRBD1. Germline CDR1 reads SQVTM; CDR2 reads ANQGSEA. V shed 3 bases and J 6 bases; nucleotides not matched to a gene: 5. CDR3 size: 13 residues. The CDR3 nucleotides read TGCAGCGTTGACCAGGGACAGGGCCATGGCTACACCTTC. Encoded protein: CSVDQGQGHGYTF.